This T cell receptor (beta chain) is drawn from a study of blood T cell repertoires in COVID-19. Study overall: COVID-19 samples collected from the United States, Italy and Spain covered acute and convalescent phases.

In regard to this clone: The same CDR3 also results from other DNA sequences found in this sample.

In the authors' methods: Amplified reference gene primers provided the basis for estimating nucleated cell counts. Repertoires were generated with immunoSEQ multiplex PCR, while TCRdb's copy carries only in-frame clones and drops some. V, J and clone size were drawn from that table, and D and trimming were deduced from the DNA. The sample consists of 200,000 to 250,000 clones, less than 85% of them appearing once. The length of the CDR3 is 13 residues. Between the trimmed V and J ends, which lost 6 bases and 6 bases, there was a span of 13 bases. The chain has TRBV12-3 or TRBV12-4 and TRBJ2-3; perhaps TRBD2 as D (5 bases). The TCR sequence derives from a woman in her 70s with acute or convalescent COVID-19. Source material: peripheral blood. This chain's CDR3 is CASSLAGRDTQYF. The DNA for the CDR3 is TGTGCCAGCAGCCTAGCTGGAAGGGATACGCAGTATTTT.